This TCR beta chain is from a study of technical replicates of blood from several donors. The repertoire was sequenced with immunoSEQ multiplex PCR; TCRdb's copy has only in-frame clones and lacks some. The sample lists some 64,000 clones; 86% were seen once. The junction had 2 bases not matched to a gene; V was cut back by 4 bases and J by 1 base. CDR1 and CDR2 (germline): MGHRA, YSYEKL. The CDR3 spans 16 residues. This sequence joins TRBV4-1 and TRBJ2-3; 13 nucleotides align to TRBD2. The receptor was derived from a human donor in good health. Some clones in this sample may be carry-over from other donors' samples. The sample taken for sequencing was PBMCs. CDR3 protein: CASSRGLAGGTDTQYF. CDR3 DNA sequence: TGCGCCAGCAGCCGAGGACTAGCGGGGGGCACAGATACGCAGTATTTT.